Listed here are 29 T cell receptor beta chains from one sample, sequenced in a study of blood T cell repertoires in COVID-19. Measured with immunoSEQ multiplex PCR; TCRdb has only the in-frame clones, and not every one. This table holds roughly 350,000 clones, approximately 91% found once. The specimen sequenced was peripheral blood. These receptors were obtained from a woman aged 70 to 79 with COVID-19, enrolled during active disease.

The chain employs TRBV24-1 and TRBJ2-7; D unresolved. The germline gives CDR1 KGHDR, CDR2 SFDVKD. The ends were cut back, 6 bases at V and 2 bases at J, with 7 bases in the middle. The CDR3 extends over 12 amino acids. For the CDR3, the DNA is TGTGCCACCAGTTCAGACACCTACGAGCAGTACTTC. Its protein is CATSSDTYEQYF.

This chain uses TRBV10-1 with TRBJ2-7; D possibly corresponds to TRBD1 (6 bases). The V gene lost 3 bases and the J gene lost 2 bases, with 11 bases spanning the gap. Germline loops: CDR1 WNHNN, CDR2 SYGVQD (reference sequence). The CDR3 spans 14 residues. The CDR3 DNA reads TGCGCCAGCAGTGAAAGGGGACAAACCTACGAGCAGTACTTC. Its protein product is CASSERGQTYEQYF.

This chain links TRBV2 with TRBJ1-4; a weak D match, TRBD1 (5 bases). Trimming removed 7 bases at V and 8 bases at J, with 11 bases between. The CDR3 sequence is 12 residues long. The germline CDR1 and CDR2 sequences are SNHLY and FYNNEI. The CDR3, as DNA: TGTGCCAGCACCGAGTGGGGCGAAAAACTGTTTTTT. Translating it yields CASTEWGEKLFF.

As to this clone: Other DNA sequences within the sample encode an identical CDR3. The chain links TRBV7-2 to TRBJ1-6; D is ambiguous. The germline V and J ends were trimmed by 1 base and 0 bases, with 7 bases remaining between them. The CDR3 spans 16 residues. Germline loops: CDR1 SGHTA, CDR2 FQGNSA. CDR3 bases: TGTGCCAGCAGCTTAGGCGGGAGCTCCTATAATTCACCCCTCCACTTT. Residues: CASSLGGSSYNSPLHF. Full variable domain (outside the CDR3, taken from reference TRBV7-2 and TRBJ1-6): GAGVSQSPSNKVTEKGKDVELRCDPISGHTALYWYRQSLGQGLEFLIYFQGNSAPDKSGLPSDRFSAERTGGSVSTLTIQRTQQEDSAVYLCASSLGGSSYNSPLHFGNGTRLTVT.

The CDR3 coding sequence is TGTGCCAGCAGCCGCACAGGTTACTCCTACGAGCAGTACTTC. As protein: CASSRTGYSYEQYF. The chain joins TRBV9 to TRBJ2-7; TRBD1 might be the D (5 bases). Deletions cut 4 bases from V and 0 bases from J, with 11 bases between. The CDR3 runs to 14 residues. CDR1 and CDR2 from the germline V gene are SGDLS and YYNGEE.

The chain links TRBV6-5 to TRBJ1-3; D gene ambiguous. V was shortened by 2 bases and J by 0 bases, with 11 bases between the two germline ends. Germline V gene data show CDR1 as MNHEY and CDR2 as SVGAGI. This CDR3 region has 16 residues. CDR3: CASSYEQPSSGNTIYF. CDR3 bases: TGTGCCAGCAGTTACGAACAGCCGAGCTCTGGAAACACCATATATTTT.

This chain connects TRBV5-1 to TRBJ1-3; D perhaps matches TRBD1 (5 bases). This CDR3 comprises 16 residues. Germline V gives CDR1 SGHRS, CDR2 YFSETQ. V was clipped by 0 bases and J by 0 bases, with 10 bases between them. CDR3: CASSLGGADSGNTIYF. CDR3 bases: TGCGCCAGCAGCTTGGGGGGCGCAGACTCTGGAAACACCATATATTTT.

The chain has TRBV5-1 and TRBJ2-3, with TRBD2 identical over 8 bases. CDR3 size: 16 residues. The V gene end was trimmed by 0 bases and the J gene end by 1 base; junction bases not matched to a gene: 4. Per germline, CDR1 SGHRS and CDR2 YFSETQ. The CDR3 sequence is CASSLAGGPGTDTQYF. CDR3 nucleotides: TGCGCCAGCAGCTTGGCGGGGGGGCCGGGCACAGATACGCAGTATTTT.

J is TRBJ1-3 and V is TRBV6-6, with D unresolved. This CDR3 spans 14 amino acids. The germline gives CDR1 MNHNY, CDR2 SVGAGI (reference sequence). V gave up 4 bases and J gave up 0 bases, with 7 bases separating them. The CDR3: CASSSGFSGNTIYF. The CDR3 nucleotides are TGTGCCAGCAGTTCGGGTTTCTCTGGAAACACCATATATTTT.

The chain links TRBV7-9 to TRBJ1-1; possibly TRBD1 for D (6 bases). The germline V and J ends were trimmed by 4 bases and 4 bases, with 16 bases remaining between them. CDR3 length equals 15 residues. The germline CDR1 and CDR2 sequences are SEHNR and FQNEAQ (reference sequence). The CDR3 nucleotides are TGTGCCAGCAGCTCAACAGGGTTGCGAAGCACTGAAGCTTTCTTT. Its protein is CASSSTGLRSTEAFF.

The chain employs TRBV27 and TRBJ1-5; 10 bases agree with TRBD1. This CDR3 is built from 14 residues. The germline V gene encodes CDR1 MNHEY and CDR2 SMNVEV (reference sequence). The J segment lost 2 bases and the V segment lost 5 bases, leaving 0 bases of the junction unmatched. CDR3 sequence reads: CASSGQGGNQPQHF. The CDR3 bases are TGTGCCAGCAGTGGACAGGGGGGCAATCAGCCCCAGCATTTT.

This clone was counted between two and nine times. For the CDR3, the DNA is TGTGCCAGCAGGGGGGGACAGGGGGGAGACACTGAAGCTTTCTTT. Protein product: CASRGGQGGDTEAFF. The chain uses TRBV6-5 and TRBJ1-1; TRBD1 matches 11 bases. CDR1 is MNHEY, CDR2 SVGAGI, per germline. The CDR3 covers 15 residues. The V gene end was trimmed by 6 bases and the J gene end by 3 bases; junction bases not matched to a gene: 6.

V and J are TRBV30 and TRBJ1-5; D is uncertain. Trimming took 0 bases from V and 4 from J, leaving 10 bases between them. The germline V gene encodes CDR1 GTSNPN and CDR2 SVGIG (reference sequence). The CDR3 is 14 residues long. DNA of the CDR3: TGTGCCTGGAGTGTAAGCTCGGGAAATCAGCCCCAGCATTTT. As protein: CAWSVSSGNQPQHF.

This clone was detected only once. The rearrangement joins TRBV24-1 to TRBJ1-5; 12 bases agree with TRBD1. The germline V gene has CDR1 KGHDR and CDR2 SFDVKD. V was pared by 4 bases and J by 6 bases, with 6 bases of the junction left unmatched. CDR3 length: 16 amino acids. In nucleotides, the CDR3 is TGTGCCACCAGTGACACGGGACAGGGGGCGCTTCAGCCCCAGCATTTT. This codes for CATSDTGQGALQPQHF.

The rearrangement uses TRBV21-1 and TRBJ1-5; the D segment call TRBD1 is taken from the table without a DNA check. TRBV21-1 corresponds to a pseudogene. This CDR3 spans 16 amino acids. The CDR3 nucleotides are TGTGCCAGCAGCAAGCTAAGGGACAGTAGATATCAGCCCCAGCATTTT. Translating gives CASSKLRDSRYQPQHF.

The chain is built from TRBV2 and TRBJ2-7; 9 positions match TRBD2. V dropped 7 bases and J dropped 7; count of bases not matched to a gene: 11. The CDR3 is 14 residues long. Per germline, CDR1 SNHLY and CDR2 FYNNEI. DNA for the CDR3: TGTGCCAGCACGGCTAGCGGGGCCGCGGGAGAGCAGTACTTC. Encoded protein: CASTASGAAGEQYF.

V gene TRBV7-3 combines with J gene TRBJ2-5; TRBD2 aligns across 7 bases. Per the germline V gene, CDR1 is SGHTA and CDR2 is FQGTGA. The CDR3 sequence is 15 residues long. V shed 5 bases, J shed 3 bases, and the junction held 9 bases outside the gene matches. As DNA, the CDR3 is TGTGCCAGCAGCACCGGGGCAGGGAGGGAAGAGACCCAGTACTTC. It yields the protein CASSTGAGREETQYF.

The CDR3: CASSTMGQGRTEAFF. In nucleotides, the CDR3 is TGTGCCAGCTCGACAATGGGGCAGGGGCGAACTGAAGCTTTCTTT. The chain combines TRBV18 with TRBJ1-1; D possibly corresponds to TRBD1 (6 bases). Per the germline V gene, CDR1 is KGHSH and CDR2 is LQKENI. CDR3 length equals 15 residues. V was shortened by 6 bases and J by 5 bases, with 19 bases between the two germline ends.

This chain links TRBV10-3 with TRBJ1-2; D is undetermined. V was trimmed by 0 bases and J by 2 bases, leaving 4 bases between them. This CDR3 spans 13 amino acids. Germline V gene data show CDR1 as ENHRY and CDR2 as SYGVKD. The CDR3 DNA sequence: TGTGCCATCAGTGAGTCTAGAAACTATGGCTACACCTTC. Protein: CAISESRNYGYTF.

J is TRBJ2-6 and V is TRBV19; D call uncertain. Trimming stripped 11 bases from V and 2 bases from J, with 10 bases between. The CDR3 extends over 13 amino acids. Germline V gene lookup returns CDR1 LNHDA and CDR2 SQIVND (reference sequence). The DNA for the CDR3 is TGTGCCTCGAGTCTAGCTGGGGCCAACGTCCTGACTTTC. Translating it yields CASSLAGANVLTF.

V gene TRBV6-4 combines with J gene TRBJ2-1; weak D call: TRBD2 (5 bases). Trimming cost V 1 base and J 9 bases, with 19 bases left between them. From germline, CDR1 is MRHNA and CDR2 SNTAGT. The CDR3 contains 16 residues. CDR3 region: CASSDLTTLVVGEQFF. The CDR3 nucleotides read TGTGCCAGCAGTGACTTGACTACACTAGTCGTGGGTGAGCAGTTCTTC.

CDR3 amino acids: CASSPTSGGFQETQYF. DNA of the CDR3: TGTGCCAGCAGCCCTACTAGCGGGGGGTTCCAAGAGACCCAGTACTTC. The rearrangement joins TRBV7-6 to TRBJ2-5; 12 nucleotides align to TRBD2. This CDR3 is built from 16 residues. Germline values: CDR1 SGHVS, CDR2 FNYEAQ. V trimming: 5 bases; J trimming: 1 base; junction bases outside the gene matches: 5.

The gene calls are TRBV3-1 (or the pseudogene TRBV3-2) and TRBJ2-7, with 11 bases matching TRBD2. Germline CDR1 reads LGHDT; CDR2 reads YNNKEL (reference sequence). This CDR3 region has 18 residues. Trimming removed 4 bases from V and 6 bases from J; junction bases left unmatched: 17. DNA for the CDR3: TGTGCCAGCAGCCGCCGAGGGGTAGCGGGGGGGCCAACGGGCGAGCAGTACTTC. Translation: CASSRRGVAGGPTGEQYF.

This clone was counted between two and nine times. This same CDR3 is encoded by further DNA sequences in the sample. The rearrangement links TRBV27 to TRBJ2-7, with 7 bases matching TRBD1. The CDR3 runs 13 residues. CDR1 and CDR2 (germline): MNHEY, SMNVEV (reference sequence). V trimming: 3 bases; J trimming: 3 bases; junction bases outside the gene matches: 2. The CDR3 loop reads CASSLAGGYEQYF. The CDR3 DNA reads TGTGCCAGCAGTTTGGCAGGGGGCTACGAGCAGTACTTC.

The chain has TRBV19 and TRBJ1-2, with 7 bases matching TRBD1. Germline CDR1 LNHDA, CDR2 SQIVND (reference sequence). Trimming at V came to 5 bases and at J to 7 bases, leaving 13 bases not matched to a gene. The length of the CDR3 is 15 residues. CDR3 residues: CASSSGQGVFSGYTF. The CDR3 nucleotides are TGTGCCAGTAGTTCGGGTCAGGGGGTCTTCTCTGGCTACACCTTC.

This clone was seen just once. The rearrangement links TRBV7-2 to TRBJ2-4; D unresolved. CDR3 length: 16 residues. V was shortened by 2 bases and J by 1 base, with 12 bases between the two germline ends. The germline CDR1 and CDR2 sequences are SGHTA and FQGNSA. The CDR3 coding sequence is TGTGCCAGCAGCTTAATGGGCGTCAGGGCCAAAAACATTCAGTACTTC. Encoded protein: CASSLMGVRAKNIQYF.

The chain is built from TRBV9 and TRBJ1-2, with D perhaps matching TRBD1 (6 bases). Trimming cost V 4 bases and J 8 bases, with 12 bases left between them. Germline V gene data show CDR1 as SGDLS and CDR2 as YYNGEE. The CDR3 is made up of 12 amino acids. The CDR3 coding sequence is TGTGCCAGCAGCTCACAGGGCGGCGGCTACACCTTC. This sequence encodes CASSSQGGGYTF.

The V and J genes are TRBV5-4 and TRBJ1-2, with TRBD1 identical over 7 bases. The CDR3 spans 15 residues. Per germline, CDR1 SGHNT and CDR2 YYREEE (reference sequence). The V segment lost 0 bases and the J segment 4 bases; nucleotides outside the gene matches: 6. The CDR3 DNA reads as TGTGCCAGCAGCTTGGTAGAGGGGGCAGGCTATGGCTACACCTTC. As protein: CASSLVEGAGYGYTF.

This clone showed up just once. The V gene is TRBV21-1, the J gene TRBJ1-2; TRBD1, the D gene given by the table, was not confirmed from the DNA. TRBV21-1 is given as a pseudogene. The CDR3 has 14 residues. CDR3: CASSKVPGEYGYTF. CDR3 in DNA: TGTGCCAGCAGCAAAGTTCCAGGGGAGTATGGCTACACCTTC.